These T cell receptor beta chains were read from a single sample in a study of tumor-infiltrating lymphocytes in oesophageal squamous cell carcinoma. In TCRdb, the PCR reads were re-called with MiXCR into one record per CDR3 protein. The top ten hold approximately 46% of the sample, which has roughly 13,000 distinct CDR3 sequences, 46% seen once. The sample consisted of blood. These receptors were taken from a male donor with esophageal squamous cell carcinoma. Both conserved end residues are part of each CDR3. Each record gives: V gene, clone size, J gene, D gene, CDR3 length, CDR3 protein, CDR3 DNA. A D gene is named only where the DNA matches it firmly. Size tells how often a clone was seen (once, few, many) or the class of an expanded clone, and some rows leave it out.

V gene: TRBV6-6; clone size: -; J gene: TRBJ1-1; D gene: TRBD1; CDR3 length: 16; CDR3 protein: CASSYLNRGGNTEAFF; CDR3 DNA: TGTGCCAGCAGTTACCTAAACAGGGGCGGGAACACTGAAGCTTTCTTT
V gene: TRBV7-9; clone size: many; J gene: TRBJ2-5; D gene: -; CDR3 length: 13; CDR3 protein: CASRTESWDEQYF; CDR3 DNA: TGTGCCAGCAGAACCGAAAGCTGGGATGAGCAGTACTTC
V gene: TRBV7-6; clone size: -; J gene: TRBJ2-5; D gene: -; CDR3 length: 13; CDR3 protein: CASSLGRVETQYF; CDR3 DNA: TGTGCCAGCAGCTTAGGCAGGGTAGAGACCCAGTACTTC
V gene: TRBV7-3; clone size: medium-sized; J gene: TRBJ2-5; D gene: -; CDR3 length: 13; CDR3 protein: CASSPTREETQYF; CDR3 DNA: TGTGCCAGCAGTCCGACAAGGGAAGAGACCCAGTACTTC
V gene: TRBV7-8; clone size: -; J gene: TRBJ1-1; D gene: TRBD1; CDR3 length: 14; CDR3 protein: CASSFDRGRTEAFF; CDR3 DNA: TGTGCCAGCAGCTTCGACAGGGGTAGGACTGAAGCTTTCTTT
V gene: TRBV7-9; clone size: medium-sized; J gene: TRBJ2-5; D gene: -; CDR3 length: 14; CDR3 protein: CASSLRDGGETQYF; CDR3 DNA: TGTGCCAGCAGCTTGAGGGACGGCGGAGAGACCCAGTACTTC
V gene: TRBV11-3; clone size: medium-sized; J gene: TRBJ2-5; D gene: TRBD1; CDR3 length: 15; CDR3 protein: CASSQPRTGEETQYF; CDR3 DNA: TGTGCCAGCAGCCAACCCCGGACAGGGGAGGAGACCCAGTACTTC
V gene: TRBV11-1; clone size: few; J gene: TRBJ2-5; D gene: -; CDR3 length: 14; CDR3 protein: CASRTTGIGETQYF; CDR3 DNA: TGTGCCAGCAGAACGACGGGAATTGGAGAGACCCAGTACTTC
V gene: TRBV6-1; clone size: -; J gene: TRBJ1-5; D gene: TRBD1; CDR3 length: 14; CDR3 protein: CASSEQGAYQPQHF; CDR3 DNA: TGTGCCAGCAGCGAACAGGGGGCGTATCAGCCCCAGCATTTT
V gene: TRBV11-3; clone size: -; J gene: TRBJ2-4; D gene: -; CDR3 length: 15; CDR3 protein: CASSKARDNTDTQYF; CDR3 DNA: TGTGCCAGCAGCAAGGCTAGGGACAACACAGATACGCAGTACTTC
V gene: TRBV14; clone size: few; J gene: TRBJ2-3; D gene: -; CDR3 length: 15; CDR3 protein: CASSLKGRRHRYAVF; CDR3 DNA: TGTGCCAGCAGTCTTAAAGGGCGGAGGCACAGATACGCAGTATTT
V gene: TRBV11-3; clone size: -; J gene: TRBJ2-3; D gene: -; CDR3 length: 15; CDR3 protein: CASSSVGVYTDTQYF; CDR3 DNA: TGTGCCAGCAGCTCTGTGGGCGTCTACACAGATACGCAGTATTTT
V gene: TRBV7-2; clone size: large; J gene: TRBJ1-5; D gene: -; CDR3 length: 15; CDR3 protein: CASSLVAGEDQPQHF; CDR3 DNA: TGTGCCAGCAGCTTAGTGGCAGGAGAGGATCAGCCCCAGCATTTT
V gene: TRBV6-6; clone size: -; J gene: TRBJ2-7; D gene: TRBD1; CDR3 length: 15; CDR3 protein: CASTPGTGGYYEQYF; CDR3 DNA: TGTGCCAGCACCCCAGGGACAGGGGGTTACTACGAGCAGTACTTC
V gene: TRBV7-8; clone size: few; J gene: TRBJ2-1; D gene: -; CDR3 length: 13; CDR3 protein: CASSPGTDNEQFF; CDR3 DNA: TGTGCCAGCAGCCCCGGGACGGACAATGAGCAGTTCTTC
V gene: TRBV10-3; clone size: -; J gene: TRBJ2-5; D gene: TRBD2; CDR3 length: 17; CDR3 protein: CAISDGTSGRAGETQYF; CDR3 DNA: TGTGCCATCAGTGATGGGACTAGCGGGAGGGCCGGCGAGACCCAGTACTTC
V gene: TRBV12-3/TRBV12-4; clone size: many; J gene: TRBJ2-3; D gene: TRBD2; CDR3 length: 15; CDR3 protein: CASSPSGRKTDTQYF; CDR3 DNA: TGTGCCAGCAGTCCTAGCGGGAGGAAGACAGATACGCAGTATTTT
V gene: TRBV7-6; clone size: few; J gene: TRBJ2-7; D gene: -; CDR3 length: 13; CDR3 protein: CASSLDTGYEQYF; CDR3 DNA: TGTGCTAGCAGCTTAGATACGGGGTACGAGCAGTACTTC
V gene: TRBV14; clone size: many; J gene: TRBJ2-7; D gene: TRBD1; CDR3 length: 14; CDR3 protein: CASSHGQGFYEQYF; CDR3 DNA: TGTGCCAGCAGCCATGGACAGGGTTTTTACGAGCAGTACTTC
V gene: TRBV11-3; clone size: many; J gene: TRBJ2-7; D gene: TRBD2; CDR3 length: 15; CDR3 protein: CASSPSGLAGTEQYF; CDR3 DNA: TGTGCCAGCAGCCCTTCTGGACTAGCGGGAACCGAGCAGTACTTC
V gene: TRBV7-9; clone size: few; J gene: TRBJ2-1; D gene: TRBD2; CDR3 length: 15; CDR3 protein: CASSRSGASYNEQFF; CDR3 DNA: TGTGCCAGCAGCCGTAGCGGGGCCTCCTACAATGAGCAGTTCTTC
V gene: TRBV6-1; clone size: -; J gene: TRBJ1-2; D gene: TRBD1; CDR3 length: 14; CDR3 protein: CASSVGDRYYGYTF; CDR3 DNA: TGTGCCAGCAGTGTGGGGGACAGATACTATGGCTACACCTTC
V gene: TRBV12-3/TRBV12-4; clone size: -; J gene: TRBJ2-7; D gene: TRBD1; CDR3 length: 13; CDR3 protein: CASSRDRVGEQYF; CDR3 DNA: TGTGCCAGCAGCCGGGACAGGGTTGGCGAGCAGTACTTC
V gene: TRBV7-3; clone size: -; J gene: TRBJ2-1; D gene: TRBD2; CDR3 length: 15; CDR3 protein: CASSLTSGGISEQFF; CDR3 DNA: TGTGCCAGCAGCTTAACTAGCGGGGGGATCAGCGAGCAGTTCTTC
V gene: TRBV10-3; clone size: medium-sized; J gene: TRBJ2-3; D gene: TRBD2; CDR3 length: 16; CDR3 protein: CAISVLAESSTDTQYF; CDR3 DNA: TGTGCCATCAGTGTACTAGCGGAATCTAGCACAGATACGCAGTATTTT
V gene: TRBV11-3; clone size: once; J gene: TRBJ2-7; D gene: -; CDR3 length: 14; CDR3 protein: CASSLRNSETALDF; CDR3 DNA: TGTGCCAGCAGCCTCCGTAACTCTGAGACCGCTTTGGACTTC
V gene: TRBV12-3/TRBV12-4; clone size: -; J gene: TRBJ1-2; D gene: TRBD1; CDR3 length: 13; CDR3 protein: CASSDRETYGYTF; CDR3 DNA: TGTGCCAGCTCAGACAGGGAGACCTATGGCTACACCTTC
V gene: TRBV7-6; clone size: -; J gene: TRBJ2-5; D gene: -; CDR3 length: 13; CDR3 protein: CAIRRTPQETQYF; CDR3 DNA: TGTGCTATAAGGAGGACGCCACAAGAGACCCAGTACTTC
V gene: TRBV11-2; clone size: -; J gene: TRBJ2-5; D gene: -; CDR3 length: 15; CDR3 protein: CASSLAGAVYETQYF; CDR3 DNA: TGTGCCAGCAGCTTAGCGGGGGCAGTTTACGAGACCCAGTACTTC
V gene: TRBV12-3/TRBV12-4; clone size: few; J gene: TRBJ2-5; D gene: TRBD2; CDR3 length: 16; CDR3 protein: CASSPRTSGRGETQYF; CDR3 DNA: TGTGCCAGCAGCCCCCGGACTAGCGGGAGGGGTGAGACCCAGTACTTC
V gene: TRBV5-1; clone size: -; J gene: TRBJ2-2; D gene: TRBD2; CDR3 length: 17; CDR3 protein: CASSLERAGAGTGELFF; CDR3 DNA: TGCGCCAGCAGCTTGGAGCGAGCGGGAGCGGGCACCGGGGAGCTGTTTTTT
V gene: TRBV19; clone size: -; J gene: TRBJ2-1; D gene: TRBD2; CDR3 length: 15; CDR3 protein: CASSIRTSGMNEQFF; CDR3 DNA: TGTGCCAGTAGTATCAGGACTAGCGGCATGAACGAGCAGTTCTTC
V gene: TRBV6-6; clone size: many; J gene: TRBJ1-2; D gene: -; CDR3 length: 14; CDR3 protein: CASSYSGTPWGYTF; CDR3 DNA: TGTGCCAGCAGTTACTCGGGGACACCGTGGGGCTACACCTTC
V gene: TRBV19; clone size: many; J gene: TRBJ2-1; D gene: -; CDR3 length: 15; CDR3 protein: CATTLEAGLYNEQFF; CDR3 DNA: TGTGCCACCACCCTCGAGGCAGGCCTCTACAATGAGCAGTTCTTC
V gene: TRBV7-2; clone size: -; J gene: TRBJ1-2; D gene: -; CDR3 length: 12; CDR3 protein: CASSPGLYGYTF; CDR3 DNA: TGTGCCAGCAGCCCGGGGCTCTATGGCTACACCTTC
V gene: TRBV12-3/TRBV12-4; clone size: many; J gene: TRBJ2-5; D gene: -; CDR3 length: 12; CDR3 protein: CASSTGLNSQYF; CDR3 DNA: TGTGCCAGCAGCACCGGACTAAATTCCCAGTACTTC
V gene: TRBV7-3; clone size: -; J gene: TRBJ2-6; D gene: TRBD2; CDR3 length: 16; CDR3 protein: CASSFGGSSGANVLTF; CDR3 DNA: TGTGCCAGCAGCTTCGGGGGGAGCTCTGGGGCCAACGTCCTGACTTTC
V gene: TRBV10-3; clone size: -; J gene: TRBJ2-1; D gene: -; CDR3 length: 15; CDR3 protein: CAISESHSKGNEQFF; CDR3 DNA: TGTGCCATCAGTGAGTCGCACAGCAAGGGCAATGAGCAGTTCTTC
V gene: TRBV11-2; clone size: once; J gene: TRBJ2-3; D gene: -; CDR3 length: 11; CDR3 protein: CASRYSDTQYF; CDR3 DNA: TGTGCCAGCAGATATTCAGATACGCAGTATTTT
V gene: TRBV7-2; clone size: -; J gene: TRBJ2-3; D gene: TRBD2; CDR3 length: 18; CDR3 protein: CASSPNYTGRTLPDTQYF; CDR3 DNA: TGTGCCAGCAGCCCCAACTACACCGGGAGGACCCTCCCAGATACGCAGTATTTT
V gene: TRBV5-1; clone size: -; J gene: TRBJ1-1; D gene: TRBD1; CDR3 length: 13; CDR3 protein: CASRAGGNTEAFF; CDR3 DNA: TGCGCCAGCAGAGCAGGGGGGAACACTGAAGCTTTCTTT
V gene: TRBV7-6; clone size: -; J gene: TRBJ2-5; D gene: -; CDR3 length: 14; CDR3 protein: CASSLGSARETQYF; CDR3 DNA: TGTGCCAGCAGCTTAGGATCGGCCAGAGAGACCCAGTACTTC
V gene: TRBV7-2; clone size: -; J gene: TRBJ2-5; D gene: -; CDR3 length: 13; CDR3 protein: CASSQDRGETQYF; CDR3 DNA: TGTGCCAGCAGCCAAGACAGAGGAGAGACCCAGTACTTC
V gene: TRBV7-2; clone size: -; J gene: TRBJ2-7; D gene: TRBD1; CDR3 length: 15; CDR3 protein: CASSLGGTAGYEQYF; CDR3 DNA: TGTGCCAGCAGCTTAGGGGGGACAGCCGGTTACGAGCAGTACTTC